A single T cell receptor beta chain is shown here with its context. This entry comes from a study of blood T cell repertoires in COVID-19. Study in general: Both acute and convalescent COVID-19 samples were obtained from the United States, Italy and Spain. T cells, B-cell-depleted T cells, or PBMCs provided the cDNA or gDNA that served as material.

CDR3 length: 14 amino acids. V gave up 6 bases and J gave up 1 base; unmatched junction bases: 1. CDR1 and CDR2 from the germline V gene are MGHDK and SYGVNS. Authors' analysis steps: Scientists estimated how many nucleated cells there were by amplifying reference gene primers. Data came from immunoSEQ multiplex PCR; TCRdb stores just in-frame clones and leaves some out. The DNA was the basis for D and trimming; V, J and clone size are from that table. The repertoire holds 150,000 to 200,000 clones, with 87% as singletons. Sequencing was performed on peripheral blood. This TCR was sampled from a man between 60 and 70 years old with active or convalescent COVID-19. This chain uses TRBV25-1 with TRBJ1-3; 9 bases align to TRBD1. The CDR3 spells CASRTGGSGNTIYF. The CDR3 DNA reads as TGTGCCAGCAGGACAGGGGGTTCTGGAAACACCATATATTTT.